This TCR beta chain was found in a study of CD8 T cells in ankylosing spondylitis. Points from the study as a whole: CD8+ disease-linked clones were present at relatively low frequencies in blood. Ankylosing spondylitis blood seemed to carry a telltale TCR beta motif made of fewer than ten highly homologous variants.

V lost 2 bases and J lost 6; bases outside the gene matches: 4. The CDR3 consists of 14 residues. Germline CDR1 is SEHNR and CDR2 is FQNEAQ (reference sequence). Remarks on this clonotype: Its target is unknown.

Each TCR beta library was made by quantitative 5'-RACE that incorporated molecular barcodes. TCRdb passed the 5' RACE reads through MiXCR, listing each CDR3 protein once. The sample contains approximately 400,000 distinct CDR3 sequences, roughly 17% of which appear only once. This receptor was taken from a male donor with ankylosing spondylitis. The chain uses TRBV7-9 and TRBJ2-7; 10 bases fit TRBD1. The sequenced material came from blood, either unsorted or a sorted T cell fraction (not recorded which). CDR3 loop: CASSLRDRGPEQYF. The CDR3 DNA sequence: TGTGCCAGCAGCTTAAGGGACAGGGGCCCCGAGCAGTACTTC.